This entry features one T cell receptor (beta chain) sequence. In terms of age and location, participants ranged from about 18 to 100 years and lived in approximately 24 US areas. Membership in each cohort depended on participant-reported clinical history. The sample is drawn from a study of blood T cell repertoires in COVID-19. In the study overall: Nucleic acid was either cDNA or gDNA, and it came from T cells, B-cell-depleted T cells, or PBMCs.

Study processing details: Reference gene primer amplification yielded estimated nucleated cell counts. Profiling relied on immunoSEQ multiplex PCR, and the TCRdb table lists in-frame clones only, not all of them. That table is the source of V, J and clone size, and D and trimming were worked out from the DNA. The sample has 200,000 to 250,000 clones; 86% are singletons. Germline CDR1 is MNHEY and CDR2 is SMNVEV (reference sequence). Trimming took off 2 bases at V and 4 bases at J, with 20 bases between the two ends. The CDR3 contains 17 residues. What was sequenced was PBMCs or T cells enriched from blood (not recorded which). V and J are TRBV27 and TRBJ1-2; possible D gene TRBD1, 6 bases. The receptor's source is a woman between 40 and 55 years old with acute COVID-19. The CDR3 nucleotides are TGTGCCAGCAGTTTAACCCTTTGGGCAGGGGCGTTCTATGGCTACACCTTC. Amino acids: CASSLTLWAGAFYGYTF.